The T cell receptor beta chain described here comes from a study of blood T cell repertoires in COVID-19. Unmatched junction bases numbered 6, after V lost 6 bases and J lost 5 bases. Germline CDR1 reads MNHEY; CDR2 reads SVGAGI. There are 13 residues in the CDR3. The method was immunoSEQ multiplex PCR; TCRdb's version includes in-frame clones alone and lacks a portion of them. The repertoire includes 130,000 or so clones, roughly 79% of them detected once, and around 8% sits in the top ten. The source of this sequence is a woman aged 55 to 70 with active or convalescent COVID-19. The chain is built from TRBV6-5 and TRBJ2-7, with 8 bases identical to TRBD1. The sample taken for sequencing was peripheral blood. CDR3 sequence: CASRQTGAHEQYV. CDR3 DNA: TGTGCCAGCAGGCAGACAGGGGCCCACGAGCAGTACGTC.